These T cell receptor beta chains were read from a single sample in a study of blood T cell repertoires in COVID-19. Only in-frame clones appear in the TCRdb table, and some are missing; sequencing was by immunoSEQ multiplex PCR. The sample consists of roughly 300,000 clones, approximately 90% of them appearing once. Source material: PBMCs or T cells enriched from blood (not recorded which). The receptors stem from a woman aged 18-29 years who had recovered from COVID-19. The CDR3 runs from the conserved cysteine through the conserved F or W. Fields, in order: V gene, clone size, D gene, J gene, CDR3 protein, CDR3 DNA. D genes are given only for firm matches. Size is omitted from some rows. Given values are once, few, many or a class for expanded clones.

v_gene: TRBV4-2; abundance: NA; d_gene: TRBD1; j_gene: TRBJ1-3; CDR3aa: CASSPGQGRTGNTIYF; CDR3nt: TGTGCCAGCAGCCCAGGACAGGGTCGAACTGGAAACACCATATATTTT
v_gene: TRBV5-1; abundance: NA; d_gene: NA; j_gene: TRBJ1-2; CDR3aa: CASSEQGAGYTF; CDR3nt: TGCGCCAGCAGCGAACAGGGTGCTGGCTACACCTTC
v_gene: TRBV9; abundance: NA; d_gene: TRBD1; j_gene: TRBJ2-1; CDR3aa: CASSVLQDGLSQGNEQFF; CDR3nt: TGTGCCAGCAGCGTACTTCAGGACGGGCTATCACAGGGGAATGAGCAGTTCTTC
v_gene: TRBV27; abundance: NA; d_gene: NA; j_gene: TRBJ2-7; CDR3aa: CASSRGPGGTYEQYF; CDR3nt: TGTGCCAGCAGCCGTGGCCCAGGGGGGACCTACGAGCAGTACTTC
v_gene: TRBV11-1; abundance: NA; d_gene: TRBD2; j_gene: TRBJ2-3; CDR3aa: CASSLTSGAADTQYF; CDR3nt: TGTGCCAGCAGCTTGACGAGCGGGGCGGCAGATACGCAGTATTTT
v_gene: TRBV28; abundance: NA; d_gene: NA; j_gene: TRBJ1-3; CDR3aa: CASSGGGIGNTIYF; CDR3nt: TGTGCCAGCAGTGGGGGGGGGATCGGAAACACCATATATTTT
v_gene: TRBV19; abundance: NA; d_gene: TRBD1; j_gene: TRBJ1-1; CDR3aa: CATRDSQMNTEAFF; CDR3nt: TGTGCCACCCGGGACAGCCAGATGAACACTGAAGCTTTCTTT
v_gene: TRBV5-1; abundance: NA; d_gene: TRBD1; j_gene: TRBJ1-4; CDR3aa: CASSPYRGTDNEKLFF; CDR3nt: TGCGCCAGCAGCCCTTACAGGGGGACCGATAATGAAAAACTGTTTTTT
v_gene: TRBV27; abundance: NA; d_gene: NA; j_gene: TRBJ1-5; CDR3aa: CASSLSGRASNQPQHF; CDR3nt: TGTGCCAGCAGTTTATCGGGCAGGGCTAGCAATCAGCCCCAGCATTTT
v_gene: TRBV2; abundance: NA; d_gene: NA; j_gene: TRBJ1-1; CDR3aa: CASLGPAMNTEAFF; CDR3nt: TGTGCCAGCTTGGGGCCCGCTATGAACACTGAAGCTTTCTTT
v_gene: TRBV19; abundance: NA; d_gene: TRBD1; j_gene: TRBJ2-2; CDR3aa: CASSIQGATGELFF; CDR3nt: TGTGCCAGTAGTATACAGGGGGCCACCGGGGAGCTGTTTTTT
v_gene: TRBV5-6; abundance: NA; d_gene: TRBD1; j_gene: TRBJ1-5; CDR3aa: CASSAHRDRVIRNQPQHF; CDR3nt: TGTGCCAGCAGCGCTCACCGGGACAGAGTTATACGCAATCAGCCCCAGCATTTT
v_gene: TRBV3-1/TRBV3-2; abundance: few; d_gene: TRBD1; j_gene: TRBJ2-2; CDR3aa: CASSLRDRGRTVAGELFF; CDR3nt: TGTGCCAGCAGCCTACGGGACAGGGGGCGCACAGTCGCCGGGGAGCTGTTTTTT
v_gene: TRBV6-5; abundance: once; d_gene: NA; j_gene: TRBJ1-3; CDR3aa: CASRTQRTGNTIYF; CDR3nt: TGTGCCAGCAGAACGCAGCGAACTGGAAACACCATATATTTT
v_gene: TRBV7-9; abundance: NA; d_gene: NA; j_gene: TRBJ2-5; CDR3aa: CASSPLLETQYF; CDR3nt: TGTGCCAGCAGCCCCTTACTGGAGACCCAGTACTTC
v_gene: TRBV5-1; abundance: NA; d_gene: NA; j_gene: TRBJ1-6; CDR3aa: CASSSQGSGSPLHF; CDR3nt: TGCGCCAGCAGCTCTCAGGGGAGCGGTTCACCCCTCCACTTT
v_gene: TRBV7-9; abundance: once; d_gene: TRBD2; j_gene: TRBJ2-1; CDR3aa: CASSLGTSNEQFF; CDR3nt: TGTGCCAGCAGCTTGGGGACTAGTAACGAGCAGTTCTTC
v_gene: TRBV5-5; abundance: NA; d_gene: NA; j_gene: TRBJ1-1; CDR3aa: CASSLRLVMNTEAFF; CDR3nt: TGTGCCAGCAGCTTAAGACTTGTGATGAACACTGAAGCTTTCTTT
v_gene: TRBV2; abundance: NA; d_gene: TRBD2; j_gene: TRBJ2-3; CDR3aa: CASRVSGGPDTQYF; CDR3nt: TGTGCCAGCAGAGTTAGCGGGGGCCCAGATACGCAGTATTTT
v_gene: TRBV12-3/TRBV12-4; abundance: NA; d_gene: NA; j_gene: TRBJ1-1; CDR3aa: CASSLAAARVAFF; CDR3nt: TGTGCCAGCAGTTTAGCGGCGGCCCGGGTAGCTTTCTTT
v_gene: TRBV7-3; abundance: NA; d_gene: TRBD1; j_gene: TRBJ1-5; CDR3aa: CASSLPWTGNQPQHF; CDR3nt: TGTGCCAGCAGCTTACCGTGGACAGGGAATCAGCCCCAGCATTTT
v_gene: TRBV18; abundance: NA; d_gene: NA; j_gene: TRBJ2-7; CDR3aa: CASSPSVISYEQYF; CDR3nt: TGTGCCAGCTCACCGAGTGTCATCTCCTACGAGCAGTACTTC
v_gene: TRBV3-1/TRBV3-2; abundance: NA; d_gene: NA; j_gene: TRBJ2-1; CDR3aa: CASSQPWGGRGNEQFF; CDR3nt: TGTGCCAGCAGCCAACCTTGGGGGGGGCGGGGCAATGAGCAGTTCTTC
v_gene: TRBV5-1; abundance: NA; d_gene: TRBD1; j_gene: TRBJ2-3; CDR3aa: CASSSTGADTQYF; CDR3nt: TGCGCCAGCAGCTCGACAGGGGCAGATACGCAGTATTTT
v_gene: TRBV28; abundance: NA; d_gene: TRBD1; j_gene: TRBJ2-5; CDR3aa: CASSAGQGLETQYF; CDR3nt: TGTGCCAGCAGTGCAGGACAGGGGTTAGAGACCCAGTACTTC
v_gene: TRBV11-3; abundance: once; d_gene: NA; j_gene: TRBJ2-7; CDR3aa: CASSSPRTPYEQYF; CDR3nt: TGTGCCAGCAGCTCGCCCCGGACTCCCTACGAGCAGTACTTC
v_gene: TRBV28; abundance: NA; d_gene: TRBD1; j_gene: TRBJ2-1; CDR3aa: CASSLSGGKEQFF; CDR3nt: TGTGCCAGCAGTTTATCAGGGGGCAAGGAGCAGTTCTTC
v_gene: TRBV9; abundance: NA; d_gene: NA; j_gene: TRBJ2-7; CDR3aa: CASSPQGYEQYF; CDR3nt: TGTGCCAGCAGCCCACAGGGCTACGAGCAGTACTTC
v_gene: TRBV6-5; abundance: NA; d_gene: NA; j_gene: TRBJ2-1; CDR3aa: CASSYLNSYNEQFF; CDR3nt: TGTGCCAGCAGTTATCTAAATTCCTACAATGAGCAGTTCTTC
v_gene: TRBV14; abundance: few; d_gene: TRBD1; j_gene: TRBJ1-1; CDR3aa: CASRETGGQNTEAFF; CDR3nt: TGTGCCAGCAGGGAGACAGGGGGCCAGAACACTGAAGCTTTCTTT
v_gene: TRBV7-8; abundance: NA; d_gene: NA; j_gene: TRBJ1-1; CDR3aa: CASSLRRGSMNTEAFF; CDR3nt: TGTGCCAGCAGCTTAAGACGGGGATCCATGAACACTGAAGCTTTCTTT
v_gene: TRBV5-6; abundance: few; d_gene: TRBD1; j_gene: TRBJ1-5; CDR3aa: CASSNRGVGQPQHF; CDR3nt: TGTGCCAGCAGCAACAGGGGGGTAGGCCAGCCCCAGCATTTT
v_gene: TRBV11-3; abundance: NA; d_gene: TRBD1; j_gene: TRBJ2-3; CDR3aa: CASSSGQTTDTQYF; CDR3nt: TGTGCCAGCAGTTCGGGACAGACCACAGATACGCAGTATTTT
v_gene: TRBV7-9; abundance: NA; d_gene: NA; j_gene: TRBJ1-1; CDR3aa: CASSRTGPGLAEAFF; CDR3nt: TGTGCCAGCAGCCGAACAGGGCCCGGGCTCGCTGAAGCTTTCTTT
v_gene: TRBV4-1; abundance: NA; d_gene: TRBD2; j_gene: TRBJ2-3; CDR3aa: CASSRTGLADTDTQYF; CDR3nt: TGCGCCAGCAGCCGAACGGGACTAGCGGACACAGATACGCAGTATTTT
v_gene: TRBV7-8; abundance: NA; d_gene: TRBD1; j_gene: TRBJ2-2; CDR3aa: CASRQGLTGELFF; CDR3nt: TGTGCCAGCAGACAGGGGCTTACCGGGGAGCTGTTTTTT